These 25 T cell receptor beta chains originate from one sample sequenced in a study of T cell responses to AZD1222 COVID-19 vaccine. Using immunoSEQ multiplex PCR, the repertoire was profiled, and TCRdb retains in-frame clones only, with some absent. There are more than 95,000 clones in the sample; roughly 88% occur only once, and about 10% lies in the top ten. Sequencing was performed on peripheral blood, taken on day 0 of AZD1222 vaccination. The receptors here all came from an adult in good health.

The rearrangement uses TRBV11-2 and TRBJ2-5; D is perhaps TRBD2 (6 bases). The CDR3 covers 14 residues. Germline V lookup: CDR1 SGHAT, CDR2 FQNNGV. Trimming cost V 5 bases and J 4 bases, with 14 bases left between them. CDR3 loop: CASSTLGGRETQYF. CDR3 bases: TGTGCCAGCAGCACCCTCGGGGGTAGAGAGACCCAGTACTTC.

The chain uses TRBV3-1 (or the pseudogene TRBV3-2) and TRBJ2-7, with D unresolved. Per germline, CDR1 LGHDT and CDR2 YNNKEL (reference sequence). There are 15 residues in the CDR3. The V end lost 0 bases, the J end lost 0 bases, and 9 bases lay between the germline ends. CDR3 protein: CASSQDPPVSYEQYF. CDR3 bases: TGTGCCAGCAGCCAAGATCCCCCAGTCTCCTACGAGCAGTACTTC.

The chain carries TRBV29-1 and TRBJ1-1, with a weak D call TRBD1 (5 bases). The length of the CDR3 is 11 residues. The germline V gene encodes CDR1 SQVTM and CDR2 ANQGSEA. Deletions cut 7 bases from V and 4 bases from J, with 10 bases between. CDR3 protein: CSGGALTEAFF. The CDR3 DNA follows: TGCAGCGGCGGGGCACTCACTGAAGCTTTCTTT.

V is TRBV14 and J is TRBJ2-5; 8 bases fit TRBD2. The CDR3 runs 17 residues. V gave up 1 base and J gave up 4 bases; unmatched junction bases: 11. The germline V gene encodes CDR1 SGHDN and CDR2 FVKESK. The CDR3 bases are TGTGCCAGCAGCCAAGGGAGGGCGAGCGGGGGCCCAGAGACCCAGTACTTC. Amino acid sequence: CASSQGRASGGPETQYF. Using reference TRBV14 and TRBJ2-5 for the parts outside the CDR3, the full variable domain is EAGVTQFPSHSVIEKGQTVTLRCDPISGHDNLYWYRRVMGKEIKFLLHFVKESKQDESGMPNNRFLAERTGGTYSTLKVQPAELEDSGVYFCASSQGRASGGPETQYFGPGTRLLVL.

The chain recombines TRBV5-1 with TRBJ1-3; the match to TRBD1 covers 9 bases. With V trimmed by 3 bases and J by 0 bases, 1 base remained unmatched. The CDR3 has 15 amino acids. CDR1 SGHRS and CDR2 YFSETQ come from the germline V gene. This chain's CDR3 is CASSWTGDSGNTIYF. The CDR3 region has the DNA TGCGCCAGCAGCTGGACAGGGGACTCTGGAAACACCATATATTTT. Variable domain in full (rest from reference TRBV5-1 and TRBJ1-3): KAGVTQTPRYLIKTRGQQVTLSCSPISGHRSVSWYQQTPGQGLQFLFEYFSETQRNKGNFPGRFSGRQFSNSRSEMNVSTLELGDSALYLCASSWTGDSGNTIYFGEGSWLTVV.

The rearrangement joins TRBV7-2 to TRBJ1-2, with TRBD1 matching 10 bases. The CDR3 contains 16 residues. Germline V gene sequence: CDR1 SGHTA, CDR2 FQGNSA. With V trimmed by 5 bases and J by 4 bases, 10 bases remained unmatched. DNA of the CDR3: TGTGCCAGCAGCGCCGGAGGGACAGGGGCCTCCTATGGCTACACCTTC. This gives the protein CASSAGGTGASYGYTF.

The chain joins TRBV28 to TRBJ1-2, with D maybe TRBD1 (5 bases). The V gene's germline CDR1 is MDHEN and CDR2 SYDVKM. CDR3 length equals 17 residues. V was trimmed by 1 base and J by 7 bases, leaving 22 bases between them. The CDR3 is CASSLSRRGGWVGGYTF. The CDR3 bases are TGTGCCAGCAGTTTATCTCGCCGGGGGGGTTGGGTTGGTGGCTACACCTTC.

The chain joins TRBV6-5 to TRBJ2-5; TRBD2 might be the D (6 bases). The V and J ends lost 7 bases and 2 bases respectively, with 14 bases between them. The CDR3 is made up of 14 amino acids. The germline V gene has CDR1 MNHEY and CDR2 SVGAGI. The CDR3 is CASISGDTQETQYF. DNA of the CDR3: TGTGCCAGCATTTCGGGAGACACACAAGAGACCCAGTACTTC.

The gene calls are TRBV6-5 and TRBJ2-1; D possibly matches TRBD1 or TRBD2 (5 bases each). Germline-derived CDR1 and CDR2 are MNHEY and SVGAGI. V was clipped by 2 bases and J by 12 bases, with 17 bases between them. The CDR3 totals 14 residues. The CDR3 DNA reads as TGTGCCAGCAGTTACCACCCTTTACAGAGGGGGCAGTTCTTC. This encodes CASSYHPLQRGQFF.

This chain joins TRBV20-1 and TRBJ2-7; D might be TRBD1 (5 bases). V lost 3 bases, J lost 2 bases, and 14 bases lay in between. The CDR3 consists of 14 residues. CDR1 DFQATT and CDR2 SNEGSKA come from the germline V gene (reference sequence). CDR3 loop: CSASLPQGPYEQYF. The CDR3 DNA is TGCAGTGCTAGTTTGCCCCAGGGCCCCTACGAGCAGTACTTC.

This rearrangement joins TRBV5-4 to TRBJ1-6, with D possibly TRBD1 on 5 matching bases. This CDR3 is 14 amino acids long. With 4 bases removed from V and 13 bases from J, the gap between germline ends came to 18 bases. Germline V CDR1 and CDR2: SGHNT, YYREEE (reference sequence). CDR3 amino acids: CASSPEGLEGPLHF. The CDR3 nucleotides read TGTGCCAGCAGCCCTGAGGGGTTAGAGGGCCCCCTCCACTTT.

The chain recombines TRBV18 with TRBJ2-2; 10 nucleotides agree with TRBD2. The V and J ends lost 3 bases and 5 bases, in that order; junction bases with no gene match: 12. From germline, CDR1 is KGHSH and CDR2 LQKENI. CDR3 length equals 18 residues. CDR3 nucleotide sequence: TGTGCCAGCTCACCGGCCCTCGGGAGCGGGAGGGCGACCGGGGAGCTGTTTTTT. Protein sequence: CASSPALGSGRATGELFF.

As regards this clone: The sample carries other DNA sequences with the same CDR3. The chain carries TRBV7-2 and TRBJ1-2, with 10 bases identical to TRBD1. V lost 1 base, J lost 2 bases, and 1 base stayed unmatched. The CDR3 sequence is 15 residues long. Germline CDR1 reads SGHTA; CDR2 reads FQGNSA. For the CDR3, the DNA is TGTGCCAGCAGCTTAGGACAGGGGGCAAACTATGGCTACACCTTC. Translation gives CASSLGQGANYGYTF.

The rearrangement uses TRBV11-2 and TRBJ1-5, with a possible D match to TRBD1 (5 bases). The CDR3 spans 14 residues. CDR1 is SGHAT and CDR2 is FQNNGV in the germline V gene. V lost 5 bases, J lost 3 bases, and 11 bases lay in between. This CDR3 reads CASSRGQANQPQHF. CDR3 DNA: TGTGCCAGCAGCCGAGGACAAGCCAATCAGCCCCAGCATTTT. The full variable domain, with the rest looked up from reference TRBV11-2 and TRBJ1-5, is EAGVAQSPRYKIIEKRQSVAFWCNPISGHATLYWYQQILGQGPKLLIQFQNNGVVDDSQLPKDRFSAERLKGVDSTLKIQPAKLEDSAVYLCASSRGQANQPQHFGDGTRLSIL.

The chain combines TRBV7-6 with TRBJ1-3; 7 nucleotides line up with TRBD1. The CDR3 has 13 residues. The V segment lost 5 bases and the J segment 3 bases; nucleotides outside the gene matches: 1. The germline gives CDR1 SGHVS, CDR2 FNYEAQ. This CDR3 reads CASSNRGGNTIYF. The CDR3 DNA sequence: TGTGCCAGCAGCAACAGGGGTGGAAACACCATATATTTT.

The gene calls are TRBV6-1 and TRBJ1-2; TRBD1 aligns across 11 bases. CDR1 is MNHNS and CDR2 is SASEGT in the germline V gene. With 2 bases clipped from V and 7 bases from J, the junction kept 6 bases outside the gene matches. The CDR3 extends over 15 amino acids. The CDR3: CASSEIPGQGGGYTF. Written as DNA, the CDR3 is TGTGCCAGCAGTGAAATACCGGGACAGGGGGGTGGCTACACCTTC.

The V call is TRBV7-2, the J call TRBJ2-5; 7 bases align to TRBD1. J lost 4 bases, V lost 3 bases, and 8 bases had no gene match. The CDR3 has 15 residues. CDR1 is SGHTA and CDR2 is FQGNSA in the germline V gene. CDR3 in amino acids: CASSFQTGLGETQYF. In DNA, the CDR3 is TGTGCCAGCAGCTTTCAGACAGGGTTGGGAGAGACCCAGTACTTC. Combining the CDR3 with reference TRBV7-2 and TRBJ2-5 gives the whole variable domain GAGVSQSPSNKVTEKGKDVELRCDPISGHTALYWYRQSLGQGLEFLIYFQGNSAPDKSGLPSDRFSAERTGGSVSTLTIQRTQQEDSAVYLCASSFQTGLGETQYFGPGTRLLVL.

The CDR3 DNA reads TGTGCCAGCAGTCCCTTTGGCGGTGAGCAGTTCTTC. Translated: CASSPFGGEQFF. The rearrangement uses TRBV7-2 and TRBJ2-1; D not certain. The V and J ends lost 6 bases and 9 bases respectively, with 12 bases between them. Germline V lookup: CDR1 SGHTA, CDR2 FQGNSA. The CDR3 contains 12 residues.

V and J are TRBV6-5 and TRBJ1-4; D unclear. Trimming took off 3 bases at V and 0 bases at J, with 5 bases between the two ends. This CDR3 spans 14 amino acids. Germline values: CDR1 MNHEY, CDR2 SVGAGI. The CDR3 DNA sequence: TGTGCCAGCAGTTATTCTGCAACTAATGAAAAACTGTTTTTT. Amino acids: CASSYSATNEKLFF.

The chain is built from TRBV7-9 and TRBJ2-1; 11 nucleotides line up with TRBD2. This CDR3 comprises 14 residues. V lost 5 bases and J lost 5; bases outside the gene matches: 2. Germline V lookup: CDR1 SEHNR, CDR2 FQNEAQ (reference sequence). CDR3 in amino acids: CASSPLAGDNEQFF. CDR3 coding DNA: TGTGCCAGCAGCCCACTAGCGGGGGACAATGAGCAGTTCTTC.

The CDR3 region has the DNA TGTGCCAGCAGGGAGGGCGGTGAAAAACTGTTTTTT. It translates to CASREGGEKLFF. The gene calls are TRBV12-3 or TRBV12-4 and TRBJ1-4; no definite D call. V was shortened by 6 bases and J by 7 bases, with 9 bases between the two germline ends. The CDR3 runs to 12 residues.

The CDR3 spells CASRDRTYGYTF. For the CDR3, the DNA is TGTGCCAGCAGGGACAGGACCTATGGCTACACCTTC. This chain joins TRBV12-3 or TRBV12-4 and TRBJ1-2, with 7 nucleotides matching TRBD1. With 6 bases clipped from V and 4 bases from J, the junction kept 2 bases outside the gene matches. CDR3 length: 12 amino acids.

The chain employs TRBV15 and TRBJ2-7, with 11 nucleotides matching TRBD1. CDR3 size: 18 residues. With V trimmed by 0 bases and J by 4 bases, 11 bases remained unmatched. Germline CDR1 reads LNHNV; CDR2 reads YYDKDF (reference sequence). CDR3 sequence: CATSRENAWDRGFYEQYF. CDR3 bases: TGTGCCACCAGCAGAGAAAACGCCTGGGACAGGGGGTTTTACGAGCAGTACTTC.

The chain recombines TRBV19 with TRBJ2-2; tentatively, D is TRBD1 (5 bases). This CDR3 has 17 residues. Germline assignment: CDR1 LNHDA and CDR2 SQIVND (reference sequence). V lost 4 bases and J 1 base, leaving 16 bases between the germline ends. The DNA for the CDR3 is TGTGCCAGTAGTAAGGCAGGGCGCCAGGTGAACACCGGGGAGCTGTTTTTT. This encodes CASSKAGRQVNTGELFF.

This clone was counted a single time. This chain's CDR3 is CASRSHSNQPQHF. CDR3 coding DNA: TGTGCCAGCAGGTCACATAGCAATCAGCCCCAGCATTTT. The gene calls are TRBV27 and TRBJ1-5; no clear D gene. CDR1 is MNHEY, CDR2 SMNVEV, per germline (reference sequence). The CDR3 runs 13 residues. The ends were cut back, 6 bases at V and 0 bases at J, with 6 bases in the middle.